This T cell receptor (beta chain) was profiled in a study of T cell repertoires in aging, cancer and after chemotherapy. Rearranged V-D-J TRB sequences were amplified with a mixed TRB-A/B primer pool. TCRdb passed the multiplex PCR reads through MiXCR, listing each CDR3 protein once. The sample consists of fewer than 2,000 distinct CDR3 sequences, around 30% of them appearing once. This clonotype was counted a few times. Peripheral blood genomic DNA, not sorted cells or RNA, was the template. Sequenced material: blood. This receptor was obtained from a human donor with a solid tumor.

The chain's CDR3 is CASSPVGLNYGYTF. CDR3 nucleotides: TGTGCCAGCAGCCCTGTGGGCCTTAACTATGGCTACACCTTC. This rearrangement joins TRBV5-5 to TRBJ1-2; the D is unclear. The germline V gene has CDR1 SGHKS and CDR2 YYEKEE (reference sequence). The CDR3 length is 14 residues. Trimming took off 4 bases at V and 1 base at J, with 11 bases between the two ends. The full variable domain, in which reference TRBV5-5 and TRBJ1-2 provide the parts outside the CDR3, is DAGVTQSPTHLIKTRGQQVTLRCSPISGHKSVSWYQQVLGQGPQFIFQYYEKEERGRGNFPDRFSARQFPNYSSELNVNALLLGDSALYLCASSPVGLNYGYTFGSGTRLTVV.